This T cell receptor (beta chain) was found in a study of cytomegalovirus exposure and HLA in healthy donors. Points on this clone: Antigen unknown.

V was shortened by 1 base and J by 2 bases, with 10 bases between the two germline ends. Germline loops: CDR1 GTSNPN, CDR2 SVGIG (reference sequence). The CDR3 spans 14 residues. Overall study results and limits: In a later analysis, parvovirus B19, influenza, CMV and Epstein-Barr virus appeared linked to several top co-occurrence clusters.

PCR used 60 Vbeta primers and 13 Jbeta primers. Some clones are missing from TCRdb's copy, which holds only in-frame ones; the method was immunoSEQ multiplex PCR. The sample spans tens of thousands of clones; the ten largest clones claim under 7%. The chain employs TRBV30 and TRBJ2-3; D not certain. The receptor's source is a man younger than 45 in good health and CMV-seropositive. Sequenced input: PBMCs. CDR3 residues: CAWSGQTNTDTQYF. CDR3 in DNA: TGTGCCTGGAGTGGGCAAACCAACACAGATACGCAGTATTTT.